This TCR beta chain comes out of a study of T cell responses to AZD1222 COVID-19 vaccine. This clone has just one count. Its specificity is unknown. TCRdb's copy holds only in-frame clones and misses some; the assay was immunoSEQ multiplex PCR. The repertoire includes 140,000 to 150,000 clones, roughly nine tenths of them detected once, and around 1.6% sits in the top ten. Germline V gives CDR1 SGHTA, CDR2 FQGNSA. Losses at the gene ends were 8 bases for V and 0 bases for J; bases not matched to a gene: 9. The CDR3 contains 15 residues. Study observations and caveats: Only after the peak T cell response were repertoires sampled. It should be noted that donors were predominantly white British and more often female, and clonal diversity was possibly underestimated.

The receptor comes from an adult in good health. Source: peripheral blood, taken on day 0 of AZD1222 vaccination. The V call is TRBV7-2, the J call TRBJ2-7, with 8 bases identical to TRBD1. The chain's CDR3 is CASAPRTGSSYEQYF. The CDR3 DNA sequence: TGTGCCAGCGCCCCCAGGACAGGGTCCTCCTACGAGCAGTACTTC.